The 21 T cell receptor beta chains given below trace back to one sample, sequenced in a study of OX40 agonist ivuxolimab in advanced cancers. Here immunoSEQ multiplex PCR was the method, and the copy in TCRdb shows in-frame clones only, minus some. The sample has about 68,000 clones, around 80% seen once. The sequenced sample was CD4+ or CD8+ T cells sorted from blood, obtained in a trial of the OX40 agonist ivuxolimab. The receptors were sampled from an adult with an advanced solid tumor such as melanoma, head and neck, liver or kidney cancer.

CDR3 sequence: CASSLTPTGGGTYEQYF. CDR3 nucleotides: TGTGCCAGCAGCTTAACCCCGACAGGGGGCGGAACCTACGAGCAGTACTTC. V and J are TRBV7-3 and TRBJ2-7; 10 bases match TRBD1. The germline V gene has CDR1 SGHTA and CDR2 FQGTGA. J gave up 2 bases and V 0 bases, and 7 bases lay outside the gene matches. This CDR3 comprises 17 residues.

This clone was found once. The V and J genes are TRBV6-5 and TRBJ2-5; D may be TRBD1 or TRBD2 (7 bases each). Per the germline V gene, CDR1 is MNHEY and CDR2 is SVGAGI. The CDR3 sequence is 14 residues long. The V end lost 2 bases, the J end lost 4 bases, and 11 bases lay between the germline ends. The CDR3: CASSYGRGGETQYF. The CDR3 DNA is TGTGCCAGCAGTTACGGCAGGGGGGGAGAGACCCAGTACTTC.

The chain recombines TRBV5-4 with TRBJ1-3; 11 positions agree with TRBD1. The CDR3 sequence is 17 residues long. Per the germline V gene, CDR1 is SGHNT and CDR2 is YYREEE (reference sequence). Trimming cost V 3 bases and J 0 bases; bases outside gene matches: 5. CDR3: CASSSAGTGGSGNTIYF. The DNA for the CDR3 is TGTGCCAGCAGCTCGGCCGGGACAGGGGGCTCTGGAAACACCATATATTTT.

The rearrangement links TRBV19 to TRBJ1-5, with unresolved D. The CDR3 length is 15 residues. The germline V gene encodes CDR1 LNHDA and CDR2 SQIVND (reference sequence). Deletions cut 0 bases from V and 5 bases from J, with 11 bases between. Written as DNA, the CDR3 is TGTGCCAGTAGTATAGAAGCGGGAGGTGATCAGCCCCAGCATTTT. This gives the protein CASSIEAGGDQPQHF.

This clone has just one count. This chain connects TRBV27 to TRBJ2-2; the D gene is possibly TRBD2 (5 bases). The V gene's germline CDR1 is MNHEY and CDR2 SMNVEV (reference sequence). This CDR3 contains 15 residues. V was pared by 2 bases and J by 0 bases, with 7 bases between. The CDR3 coding sequence is TGTGCCAGCAGTTTAGGACTTACGAACACCGGGGAGCTGTTTTTT. The encoded protein is CASSLGLTNTGELFF.

This clone qualifies as medium-sized. The rearrangement joins TRBV6-1 to TRBJ2-7, with D possibly being TRBD2 (6 bases). The germline gives CDR1 MNHNS, CDR2 SASEGT. The CDR3 is 14 residues long. Trimming pared 6 bases from V and 0 bases from J, leaving 12 bases between. As DNA, the CDR3 is TGTGCCAGCAGCGGTCGGGACTTCTCCTACGAGCAGTACTTC. Translated: CASSGRDFSYEQYF.

The chain employs TRBV5-4 and TRBJ1-2, with TRBD1 matching 9 bases. The CDR3 consists of 14 residues. Trimming removed 0 bases from V and 3 bases from J; junction bases left unmatched: 0. Germline V CDR1 and CDR2: SGHNT, YYREEE (reference sequence). The CDR3 reads CASSLGDRDYGYTF. The CDR3 DNA reads as TGTGCCAGCAGCTTGGGGGACAGGGACTATGGCTACACCTTC.

The V call is TRBV5-6, the J call TRBJ2-1, with a possible D match to TRBD2 (5 bases). The germline V and J ends were trimmed by 8 bases and 2 bases, with 11 bases remaining between them. The V gene's germline CDR1 is SGHDT and CDR2 YYEEEE. This CDR3 is 13 amino acids long. The CDR3 here is CASCFGTYNEQFF. As DNA, the CDR3 is TGTGCCAGTTGCTTCGGGACCTACAATGAGCAGTTCTTC.

The chain uses TRBV4-3 and TRBJ2-1; D unresolved. This CDR3 comprises 14 residues. V was cut by 0 bases and J by 10 bases, with 13 bases left in between. Germline V CDR1 and CDR2: LGHNA, YSLEER. CDR3 nucleotide sequence: TGCGCCAGCAGCCAAGATCGTAGTCGCACAGAGCAGTTCTTC. Protein sequence: CASSQDRSRTEQFF.

This clone was seen more than once but under ten times. The CDR3 protein is CASSSGVSDGYTF. The CDR3 DNA sequence: TGTGCCAGCAGTTCCGGAGTTAGTGATGGCTACACCTTC. V gene TRBV5-4 combines with J gene TRBJ1-2; D is undetermined. Germline CDR1 and CDR2: SGHNT and YYREEE (reference sequence). With 5 bases removed from V and 6 bases from J, the gap between germline ends came to 14 bases. This CDR3 is 13 amino acids long.

Details on this clone: Other DNA sequences in this sample translate to the same CDR3. The V and J genes are TRBV5-6 and TRBJ2-1, with a tentative D call TRBD2 (6 bases). The length of the CDR3 is 13 residues. The germline V gene has CDR1 SGHDT and CDR2 YYEEEE. Trimming took 2 bases from V and 7 from J, leaving 10 bases between them. The CDR3 protein is CASSFGTSNEQFF. The CDR3 nucleotides are TGTGCCAGCAGCTTCGGGACTTCTAATGAGCAGTTCTTC.

This chain joins TRBV5-1 and TRBJ2-1; tentatively, D is TRBD1 or TRBD2 (6 bases each). CDR3 length: 14 amino acids. Germline CDR1 reads SGHRS; CDR2 reads YFSETQ. Trimming took off 1 base at V and 8 bases at J, with 13 bases between the two ends. For the CDR3, the DNA is TGCGCCAGCAGCTTGTTACAGGAGGGGGATGAGCAGTTCTTC. As protein: CASSLLQEGDEQFF.

The V gene is TRBV15, the J gene TRBJ2-3; no clear D. V lost 5 bases, J lost 9 bases, and 9 bases lay in between. Germline V gene data show CDR1 as LNHNV and CDR2 as YYDKDF (reference sequence). The CDR3 is 11 amino acids. The chain's CDR3 is CATSSYRTQYF. The CDR3 DNA reads TGTGCCACCAGCTCCTATCGCACGCAGTATTTT.

This sequence joins TRBV6-5 and TRBJ1-1, with D possibly being TRBD1 (6 bases). CDR1 is MNHEY and CDR2 is SVGAGI in the germline V gene. CDR3 length: 12 residues. V was clipped by 6 bases and J by 8 bases, with 13 bases between them. CDR3 protein: CASRNRVGEAFF. CDR3 nucleotides: TGTGCCAGCAGGAACAGGGTAGGGGAAGCTTTCTTT.

This clone was recorded only once. This chain connects TRBV30 to TRBJ1-2; tentatively, D is TRBD1 (5 bases). The CDR3 runs to 13 residues. The ends were cut back, 2 bases at V and 8 bases at J, with 15 bases in the middle. CDR1 and CDR2 (germline): GTSNPN, SVGIG (reference sequence). Here the CDR3 reads CAWSKEKGMGYTF. DNA for the CDR3: TGTGCCTGGAGTAAAGAGAAGGGGATGGGCTACACCTTC.

The CDR3 is CASSVGVQYEKLFF. The DNA for the CDR3 is TGTGCCAGCAGCGTAGGTGTACAGTATGAAAAACTGTTTTTT. The V gene is TRBV9, the J gene TRBJ1-4; no clear D. The germline CDR1 and CDR2 sequences are SGDLS and YYNGEE. Trimming pared 0 bases from V and 6 bases from J, leaving 9 bases between. This CDR3 comprises 14 residues.

The chain joins TRBV18 to TRBJ1-4; D uncertain. The CDR3 contains 13 residues. The V and J ends lost 6 bases and 8 bases respectively, with 13 bases between them. From germline, CDR1 is KGHSH and CDR2 LQKENI. In DNA form, the CDR3 reads TGTGCCAGCTCTACCGGGAGCACGGAAAAACTGTTTTTT. It translates to CASSTGSTEKLFF.

The gene calls are TRBV19 and TRBJ1-1; D not certain. The CDR3 is 15 amino acids. The ends were cut back, 5 bases at V and 0 bases at J, with 13 bases in the middle. CDR1 is LNHDA and CDR2 is SQIVND in the germline V gene (reference sequence). CDR3 amino acids: CASSVQVSMNTEAFF. CDR3 DNA sequence: TGTGCCAGTAGTGTCCAGGTTTCCATGAACACTGAAGCTTTCTTT.

This rearrangement joins TRBV7-2 to TRBJ2-1; 8 bases map to TRBD2. CDR1 and CDR2 from the germline V gene are SGHTA and FQGNSA. This CDR3 is 14 amino acids long. The V gene end was trimmed by 2 bases and the J gene end by 7 bases; junction bases not matched to a gene: 4. In DNA form, the CDR3 reads TGTGCCAGCAGCTTAATGCGGGAGGAGAATGAGCAGTTCTTC. Its translation is CASSLMREENEQFF.

This clone has only one observation. V usage is TRBV2 and J usage is TRBJ1-5; D uncertain. Germline CDR1 reads SNHLY; CDR2 reads FYNNEI. V dropped 2 bases and J dropped 7 bases, with 15 bases sitting between them. The CDR3 contains 15 residues. The CDR3 sequence is CASSERSPLSQPQHF. The CDR3 DNA follows: TGTGCCAGCAGTGAACGGTCCCCTCTTAGCCAGCCCCAGCATTTT.

The rearrangement joins TRBV7-2 to TRBJ2-5, with 8 nucleotides matching TRBD2. Per the germline V gene, CDR1 is SGHTA and CDR2 is FQGNSA. The CDR3 is 16 amino acids. Trimming cost V 5 bases and J 0 bases; bases outside gene matches: 8. DNA for the CDR3: TGTGCCAGCAGCCGGGGGGCGGGAGGCCACCAAGAGACCCAGTACTTC. Encoded protein: CASSRGAGGHQETQYF.